What follows are 27 T cell receptor beta chains derived from one specimen sequenced in a study of shared clonotypes between healthy human individuals. Only in-frame clones appear in the TCRdb table, and some are missing; sequencing was by immunoSEQ multiplex PCR. This sample has about 2.4 million clones, with approximately 92% found just once. Sequencing used naive CD4+ T cells sorted from blood. As to subset: CD45RA+ positively selected. The origin of the receptors is a man in his late teens or twenties in good health.

This clone was counted a single time. The chain is built from TRBV5-1 and TRBJ2-3; weak D call: TRBD2 (5 bases). CDR3 size: 15 residues. The germline V gene has CDR1 SGHRS and CDR2 YFSETQ. V was pared by 3 bases and J by 0 bases, with 11 bases between. CDR3 DNA sequence: TGCGCCAGCAGCTCGGGGTCCCCTAGCACAGATACGCAGTATTTT. Encoded protein: CASSSGSPSTDTQYF.

The chain recombines TRBV7-2 with TRBJ2-3, with TRBD2 as a possible D gene (6 bases). CDR1 is SGHTA, CDR2 FQGNSA, per germline. The CDR3 length is 15 residues. With 6 bases removed from V and 0 bases from J, the gap between germline ends came to 13 bases. Here the CDR3 reads CASRVSGSSTDTQYF. The CDR3 DNA reads as TGTGCCAGCAGGGTTAGCGGTAGTAGCACAGATACGCAGTATTTT.

As concerns this clone: At the DNA level, this CDR3 is encoded by other sequences in the same sample as well. The chain joins TRBV10-3 to TRBJ1-1; D gene ambiguous. This CDR3 region has 15 residues. Germline V gene sequence: CDR1 ENHRY, CDR2 SYGVKD. The germline V and J ends were trimmed by 0 bases and 0 bases, with 8 bases remaining between them. The CDR3 loop reads CAISESGPMNTEAFF. The CDR3 coding sequence is TGTGCCATCAGTGAGTCCGGACCAATGAACACTGAAGCTTTCTTT.

V usage is TRBV12-5 and J usage is TRBJ2-7; a weak D match, TRBD1 (6 bases). CDR1 is LGHNT, CDR2 FRNRAP, per germline. The germline V and J ends were trimmed by 10 bases and 0 bases, with 16 bases remaining between them. The CDR3 length is 14 residues. The CDR3 loop is CAKRTAKSSYEQYF. DNA of the CDR3: TGTGCTAAACGGACAGCGAAAAGCTCCTACGAGCAGTACTTC.

Remarks on this clone: Other DNA sequences in this sample translate to the same CDR3. The chain carries TRBV20-1 and TRBJ1-2; possible D gene TRBD1, 6 bases. The CDR3 has 11 residues. V lost 6 bases, J lost 5 bases, and 10 bases lay in between. Germline CDR1 and CDR2: DFQATT and SNEGSKA (reference sequence). This CDR3 is CSAGGGYGYTF. CDR3 nucleotide sequence: TGCAGTGCCGGGGGCGGGTATGGCTACACCTTC.

In DNA form, the CDR3 reads TGTGCCTCTAAAGGGCAGGGGAGCTCCTATAATTCACCCCTCCACTTT. Translating gives CASKGQGSSYNSPLHF. The V call is TRBV19, the J call TRBJ1-6, with D tentatively TRBD1 (6 bases). The germline CDR1 and CDR2 sequences are LNHDA and SQIVND (reference sequence). The CDR3 contains 16 residues. With 11 bases removed from V and 0 bases from J, the gap between germline ends came to 17 bases.

This chain joins TRBV5-1 and TRBJ2-3; a possible D gene is TRBD2 (6 bases). Germline lookup yields CDR1 SGHRS and CDR2 YFSETQ. The CDR3 spans 17 residues. Trimming took 4 bases from V and 5 from J, leaving 23 bases between them. This chain's CDR3 is CASSPAGLPGSLDTQYF. In nucleotides, the CDR3 is TGCGCCAGCAGCCCGGCCGGCCTACCCGGGAGCTTAGATACGCAGTATTTT.

The gene calls are TRBV9 and TRBJ1-6; TRBD1 agrees at 7 bases. V lost 3 bases, J lost 6 bases, and 9 bases stayed unmatched. Germline V gene data show CDR1 as SGDLS and CDR2 as YYNGEE. The CDR3 loop spans 16 amino acids. The CDR3 sequence: CASSAGTAGFNSPLHF. Here the CDR3 DNA reads TGTGCCAGCAGCGCAGGGACAGCAGGCTTTAATTCACCCCTCCACTTT.

Points on this clone: The sample contains more than one DNA sequence encoding this CDR3. The chain couples TRBV7-2 to TRBJ2-5; TRBD2 might be the D (6 bases). Germline assignment: CDR1 SGHTA and CDR2 FQGNSA. V was pared by 1 base and J by 5 bases, with 8 bases between. The CDR3 has 13 amino acids. Here the CDR3 reads CASSLGRAETQYF. Written as DNA, the CDR3 is TGTGCCAGCAGCTTAGGGAGGGCCGAGACCCAGTACTTC.

The chain is built from TRBV28 and TRBJ1-6; 8 positions match TRBD1. The length of the CDR3 is 14 residues. The germline V gene has CDR1 MDHEN and CDR2 SYDVKM. The trim removed 6 bases at V and 11 bases at J, leaving 9 bases unmatched. DNA for the CDR3: TGTGCCAGCAGCTGGACAGGGAATTCCACACCCCTCCACTTT. This gives the protein CASSWTGNSTPLHF.

This chain joins TRBV10-3 and TRBJ2-3; TRBD1 or TRBD2 may be the D gene (6 bases each). The CDR3 is 15 amino acids. V lost 6 bases, J lost 3 bases, and 16 bases lay in between. Germline lookup yields CDR1 ENHRY and CDR2 SYGVKD. For the CDR3, the DNA is TGTGCCATCAGATCTAGGGGGGACGAGACAGATACGCAGTATTTT. As protein: CAIRSRGDETDTQYF.

The chain carries TRBV4-1 and TRBJ2-5, with 8 positions matching TRBD1. The J call may be wrong; the DNA end is better matched by TRBJ2-7. In germline, CDR1 is MGHRA, CDR2 YSYEKL. There are 18 residues in the CDR3. The CDR3 coding sequence is TGCGCCAGCAGCCAAGGCGGACAGGGTTTGGGCGCCCCTAACGAGCAGTACTTC. It specifies CASSQGGQGLGAPNEQYF.

The J gene is TRBJ1-2, the V gene TRBV28, with 9 bases fitting TRBD1. Germline CDR1 MDHEN, CDR2 SYDVKM. The CDR3 length is 14 residues. V lost 5 bases and J lost 3; bases outside the gene matches: 4. The CDR3 sequence: CASSRTGVDYGYTF. In DNA form, the CDR3 reads TGTGCCAGCAGTAGGACAGGGGTTGACTATGGCTACACCTTC.

This clone appeared once. J is TRBJ2-1 and V is TRBV30, with D unresolved. The V gene's germline CDR1 is GTSNPN and CDR2 SVGIG (reference sequence). The V gene lost 0 bases and the J gene lost 6 bases, with 12 bases spanning the gap. The CDR3 runs to 14 residues. CDR3 in DNA: TGTGCCTGGAGTGTAGTGCCCCAGATCAATGAGCAGTTCTTC. Translated: CAWSVVPQINEQFF.

A remark on this clone: This CDR3 is also generated by other DNA sequences in the sample. The chain carries TRBV5-4 and TRBJ1-2, with D possibly being TRBD1 (5 bases). Trimming cost V 4 bases and J 5 bases, with 12 bases left between them. Germline lookup yields CDR1 SGHNT and CDR2 YYREEE (reference sequence). CDR3 length equals 13 residues. In nucleotides, the CDR3 is TGTGCCAGCAGCGCCCCAGGGAATTATGGCTACACCTTC. This translates into CASSAPGNYGYTF.

The V call is TRBV10-2, the J call TRBJ2-7, with 8 bases that match TRBD1. The CDR3 loop spans 15 amino acids. The V gene end was trimmed by 4 bases and the J gene end by 0 bases; junction bases not matched to a gene: 5. Germline V gives CDR1 WSHSY, CDR2 SAAADI. The CDR3 region is CASSGGTGGSYEQYF. The CDR3 DNA sequence: TGCGCCAGCAGTGGGGGTACAGGGGGCTCCTACGAGCAGTACTTC.

This chain uses TRBV11-2 with TRBJ1-5, with no clear D. The V and J ends lost 0 bases and 2 bases respectively, with 11 bases between them. CDR1 and CDR2 from the germline V gene are SGHAT and FQNNGV. The CDR3 runs 16 residues. The CDR3 is CASSLDAGSGNQPQHF. The CDR3, as DNA: TGTGCCAGCAGCTTAGATGCAGGTTCTGGCAATCAGCCCCAGCATTTT.

This clone has only one observation. The chain employs TRBV18 and TRBJ1-1; TRBD1 might be the D (5 bases). Germline-derived CDR1 and CDR2 are KGHSH and LQKENI. Trimming removed 1 base at V and 3 bases at J, with 12 bases between. There are 15 residues in the CDR3. The CDR3: CASSPLQGGDTEAFF. CDR3 nucleotides: TGTGCCAGCTCACCACTCCAGGGTGGTGACACTGAAGCTTTCTTT.

The chain has TRBV27 and TRBJ1-6, with 8 bases lining up with TRBD1. V was pared by 3 bases and J by 10 bases, with 5 bases of the junction left unmatched. The CDR3 sequence is 14 residues long. Germline CDR1 MNHEY, CDR2 SMNVEV (reference sequence). CDR3 coding DNA: TGTGCCAGCAGTTTCGGACAGGGCGAGTCACCCCTCCACTTT. This translates into CASSFGQGESPLHF.

The CDR3, as DNA: TGCGCCAGCAGCCATCTTATGGGACTAGCGGGGGGCTTCTACGAGCAGTACTTC. Translation: CASSHLMGLAGGFYEQYF. V usage is TRBV4-1 and J usage is TRBJ2-7; 15 nucleotides line up with TRBD2. Germline loops: CDR1 MGHRA, CDR2 YSYEKL. V dropped 3 bases and J dropped 3; count of bases not matched to a gene: 9. The CDR3 consists of 18 residues.

About this clone itself: This sample includes further DNA sequences coding for the same CDR3. V is TRBV5-4 and J is TRBJ2-1; D ambiguous. The CDR3 loop spans 15 amino acids. Germline-derived CDR1 and CDR2 are SGHNT and YYREEE (reference sequence). Trimming removed 0 bases from V and 0 bases from J, with 7 bases in between. CDR3 in amino acids: CASSLDPSSYNEQFF. The CDR3 coding sequence is TGTGCCAGCAGCTTGGACCCGAGCTCCTACAATGAGCAGTTCTTC.

This chain joins TRBV6-1 and TRBJ2-1; 8 bases are shared with TRBD2. CDR3 length equals 13 residues. Germline lookup yields CDR1 MNHNS and CDR2 SASEGT. V trimming: 9 bases; J trimming: 4 bases; junction bases outside the gene matches: 5. CDR3 region: CASSGIGYNEQFF. The CDR3 region has the DNA TGTGCCAGTAGCGGGATTGGTTACAATGAGCAGTTCTTC.

The rearrangement joins TRBV7-2 to TRBJ2-2; D is unresolved. The length of the CDR3 is 14 residues. V dropped 6 bases and J dropped 2 bases, with 10 bases sitting between them. Germline values: CDR1 SGHTA, CDR2 FQGNSA. The CDR3 protein is CASRLDGNTGELFF. The CDR3, as DNA: TGTGCCAGCAGGCTCGACGGTAACACCGGGGAGCTGTTTTTT.

The rearrangement uses TRBV6-5 and TRBJ1-2; D possibly corresponds to TRBD1 (6 bases). CDR1 is MNHEY, CDR2 SVGAGI, per germline. The CDR3 has 11 amino acids. Trimming cost V 7 bases and J 3 bases, with 6 bases left between them. CDR3 amino acids: CASTGDYGYTF. The DNA of the CDR3 is TGTGCCAGCACAGGGGACTATGGCTACACCTTC.

About this clone itself: This CDR3 is also generated by other DNA sequences in the sample. J is TRBJ2-5 and V is TRBV5-1; TRBD2 is a possible D gene (6 bases). Between the trimmed V and J ends, which lost 0 bases and 1 base, there was a span of 10 bases. This CDR3 has 15 residues. The germline V gene encodes CDR1 SGHRS and CDR2 YFSETQ. CDR3 loop: CASSLAPGVQETQYF. The CDR3 DNA follows: TGCGCCAGCAGCTTGGCCCCGGGGGTCCAAGAGACCCAGTACTTC.

In this sample, this clone turned up a few times. This sequence joins TRBV10-1 and TRBJ1-1; D perhaps matches TRBD1 (6 bases). Trimming stripped 1 base from V and 10 bases from J, with 10 bases between. Germline V gives CDR1 WNHNN, CDR2 SYGVQD (reference sequence). The CDR3 has 12 residues. The DNA for the CDR3 is TGCGCCAGCAGTGAGTATGGAGGGGGAGCTTTCTTT. Protein product: CASSEYGGGAFF.

The CDR3 spells CASSVRTHTDTQYF. The CDR3 DNA sequence: TGTGCCAGCAGCGTCCGGACTCACACAGATACGCAGTATTTT. The rearrangement joins TRBV9 to TRBJ2-3, with D perhaps matching TRBD2 (5 bases). This CDR3 spans 14 amino acids. The V gene lost 2 bases and the J gene lost 2 bases, with 9 bases spanning the gap. The germline V gene encodes CDR1 SGDLS and CDR2 YYNGEE.